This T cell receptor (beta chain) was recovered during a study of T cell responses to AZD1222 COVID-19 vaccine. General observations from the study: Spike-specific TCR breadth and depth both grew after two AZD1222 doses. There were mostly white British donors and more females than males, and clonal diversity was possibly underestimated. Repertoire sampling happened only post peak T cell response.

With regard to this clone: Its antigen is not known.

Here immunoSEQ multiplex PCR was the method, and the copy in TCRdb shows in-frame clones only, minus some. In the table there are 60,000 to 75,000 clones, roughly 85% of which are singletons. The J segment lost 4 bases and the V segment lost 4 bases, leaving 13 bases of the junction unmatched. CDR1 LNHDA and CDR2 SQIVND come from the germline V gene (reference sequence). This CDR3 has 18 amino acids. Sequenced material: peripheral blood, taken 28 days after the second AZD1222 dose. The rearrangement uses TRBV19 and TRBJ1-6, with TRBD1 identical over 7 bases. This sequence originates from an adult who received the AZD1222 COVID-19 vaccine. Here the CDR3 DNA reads TGTGCCAGTAGTAGTACAGGGGCCCTCGGATCTTATAATTCACCCCTCCACTTT. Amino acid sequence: CASSSTGALGSYNSPLHF. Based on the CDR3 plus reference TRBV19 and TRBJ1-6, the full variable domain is DGGITQSPKYLFRKEGQNVTLSCEQNLNHDAMYWYRQDPGQGLRLIYYSQIVNDFQKGDIAEGYSVSREKKESFPLTVTSAQKNPTAFYLCASSSTGALGSYNSPLHFGNGTRLTVT.